This note documents a single TCR beta chain sequence. The data were taken from a study of blood T cell repertoires in COVID-19. Study as a whole: Nucleic acid was either cDNA or gDNA, and it came from T cells, B-cell-depleted T cells, or PBMCs.

Allocation to cohorts depended on clinical history reported by the participants. CDR1 MDHEN and CDR2 SYDVKM come from the germline V gene. V lost 3 bases, J lost 5 bases, and 6 bases stayed unmatched. The CDR3 runs 15 residues. Study processing details: It was from reference gene primer amplification that nucleated cell counts were estimated. Data came from immunoSEQ multiplex PCR; TCRdb stores just in-frame clones and leaves some out. D and trimming come from the DNA, and the V and J calls and clone size come from that table. Of a few hundred thousand clones in the sample, about 90% were seen once. The specimen was PBMCs or T cells enriched from blood (not recorded which). The origin of this receptor is a man in his forties or fifties in a cohort exposed to, infected with or recovered from COVID-19 (not recorded which). This chain links TRBV28 with TRBJ1-2; 10 nucleotides align to TRBD1. CDR3 loop: CASSLFDRGPYGYTF. The CDR3 nucleotides are TGTGCCAGCAGTTTGTTTGACAGGGGGCCGTATGGCTACACCTTC.